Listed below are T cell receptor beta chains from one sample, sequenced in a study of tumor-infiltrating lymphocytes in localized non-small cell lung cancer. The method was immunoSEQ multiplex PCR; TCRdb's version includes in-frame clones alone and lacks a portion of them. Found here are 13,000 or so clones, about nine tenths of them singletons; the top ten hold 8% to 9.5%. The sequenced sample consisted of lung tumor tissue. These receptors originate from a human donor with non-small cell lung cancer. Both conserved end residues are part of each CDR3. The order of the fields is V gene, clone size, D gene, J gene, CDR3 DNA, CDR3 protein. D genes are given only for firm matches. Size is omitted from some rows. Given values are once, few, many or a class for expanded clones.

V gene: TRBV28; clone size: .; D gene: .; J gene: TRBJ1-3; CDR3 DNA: TGTGCCAGCAGGAACACAGGATCGGGAAACACCATATATTTT; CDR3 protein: CASRNTGSGNTIYF
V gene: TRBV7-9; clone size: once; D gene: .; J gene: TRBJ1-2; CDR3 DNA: TGTGCCAGCAGCCTATCCAGGGGTAATGGGCAAGGCTACACCTTC; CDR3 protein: CASSLSRGNGQGYTF
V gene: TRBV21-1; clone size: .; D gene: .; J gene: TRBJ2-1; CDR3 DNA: TGTGCCAGCAGCACCTCAAACCTGGCGGGAGGGTACAATGAGCAGTTCTTC; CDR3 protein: CASSTSNLAGGYNEQFF
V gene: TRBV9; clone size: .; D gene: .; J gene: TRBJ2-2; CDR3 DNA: TGTGCCAGCAGCGTAGCGGAGCCAACCGGGGAGCTGTTTTTT; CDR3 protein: CASSVAEPTGELFF
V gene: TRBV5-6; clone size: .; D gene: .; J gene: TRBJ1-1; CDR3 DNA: TGTGCCAGCAGCTTGGGCGCCGGAAACTTGAACACTGAAGCTTTCTTT; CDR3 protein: CASSLGAGNLNTEAFF
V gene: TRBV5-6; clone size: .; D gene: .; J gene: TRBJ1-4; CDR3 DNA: TGTGCCAGCAGCTTTGACAGGAGTAGCGAAAAACTGTTTTTT; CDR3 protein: CASSFDRSSEKLFF
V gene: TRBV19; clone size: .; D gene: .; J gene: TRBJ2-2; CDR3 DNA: TGTGCCAGTAGTATGGGACCGAAGGGGAACACCGGGGAGCTGTTTTTT; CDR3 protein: CASSMGPKGNTGELFF
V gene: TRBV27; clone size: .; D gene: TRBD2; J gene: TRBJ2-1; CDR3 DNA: TGTGCCAGCAGTTTAAGCGGGAACACCTACAATGAGCAGTTCTTC; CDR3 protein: CASSLSGNTYNEQFF
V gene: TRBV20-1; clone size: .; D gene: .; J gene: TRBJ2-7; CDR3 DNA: TGCAGTGCCCCGGGGTCGGACGAGCAGTACTTC; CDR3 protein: CSAPGSDEQYF
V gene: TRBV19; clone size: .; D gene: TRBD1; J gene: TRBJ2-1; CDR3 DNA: TGTGCCAGTAGTATCCAGACAGGGAACAATGAGCAGTTCTTC; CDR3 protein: CASSIQTGNNEQFF
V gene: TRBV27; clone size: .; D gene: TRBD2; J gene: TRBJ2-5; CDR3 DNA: TGTGCCAGCAGTTTATCTGGGGGGGAAGAGACCCAGTACTTC; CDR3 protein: CASSLSGGEETQYF
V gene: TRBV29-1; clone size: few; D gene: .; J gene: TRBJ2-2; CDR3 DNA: TGCAGCGTTGAAGGCCACCCAGGGAGGTCTGGGGAAACCGGGGAGCTGTTTTTT; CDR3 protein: CSVEGHPGRSGETGELFF
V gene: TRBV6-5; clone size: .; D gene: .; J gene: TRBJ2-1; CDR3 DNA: TGTGCCAGCAGTTACTCGATCGGTGTCGATGAGCAGTTCTTC; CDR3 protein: CASSYSIGVDEQFF
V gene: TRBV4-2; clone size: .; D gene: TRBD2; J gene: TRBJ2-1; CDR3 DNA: TGTGCCAGCAGCCAAGAGCTAGCGGGACCCCGGGGGGAGCAGTTCTTC; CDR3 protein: CASSQELAGPRGEQFF
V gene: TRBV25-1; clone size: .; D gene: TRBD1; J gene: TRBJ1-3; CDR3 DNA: TGTGCCAGCAGTGAAAGGCGTTCAGGACAGGGAACCCGATTT; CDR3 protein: CASSERRSGQGTRF
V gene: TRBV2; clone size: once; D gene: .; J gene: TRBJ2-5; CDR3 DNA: TGTGCCAGCAAAACAGGGCCAGAGACCCAGTACTTC; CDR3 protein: CASKTGPETQYF
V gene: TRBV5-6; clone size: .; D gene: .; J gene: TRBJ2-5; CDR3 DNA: TGTGCCAGCAGCCTTTTGGGGGCCCGGGAGACCCAGTACTTC; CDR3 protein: CASSLLGARETQYF
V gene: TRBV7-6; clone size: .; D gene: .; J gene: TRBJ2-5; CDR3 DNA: TGTGCCAGCAGCCCCCAGGGCGCAGGGGGGTCGGAGACCCAGTACTTC; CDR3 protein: CASSPQGAGGSETQYF
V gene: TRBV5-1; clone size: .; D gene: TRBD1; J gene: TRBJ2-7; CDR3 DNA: TGCGCCAGCAGCTTGGCCTACTTTCAGGGGGCAACCTACGAGCAGTACTTC; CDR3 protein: CASSLAYFQGATYEQYF
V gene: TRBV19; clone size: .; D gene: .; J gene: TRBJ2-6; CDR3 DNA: TGTGCCAGTAGACACAGGAGGGAGTCCTCTGGGGCCAACGTCCTGACTTTC; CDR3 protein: CASRHRRESSGANVLTF
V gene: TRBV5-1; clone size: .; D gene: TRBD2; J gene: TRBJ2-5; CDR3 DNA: TGCGCCAGCAGCTCCGGGGGGGGTCAAGAGACCCAGTACTTC; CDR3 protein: CASSSGGGQETQYF
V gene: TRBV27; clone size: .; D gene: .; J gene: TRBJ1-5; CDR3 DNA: TGTGCCAGCAGTTTAGCGGGCAATCAGCCCCAGCATTTT; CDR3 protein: CASSLAGNQPQHF
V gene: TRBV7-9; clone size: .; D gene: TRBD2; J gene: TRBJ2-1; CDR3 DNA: TGTGCCAGCAGCCAAGAGTCTAGCGGGAGGGTTGATGAGCAGTTCTTC; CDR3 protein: CASSQESSGRVDEQFF
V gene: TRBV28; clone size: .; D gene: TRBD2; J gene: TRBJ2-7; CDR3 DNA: TGTGCCAGCAGTTGGGCCCTAGCGGGAGTAATCTGGGACGAGCAGTACTTC; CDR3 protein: CASSWALAGVIWDEQYF
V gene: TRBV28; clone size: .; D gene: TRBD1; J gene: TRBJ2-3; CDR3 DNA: TGTGCCAGCAGTCCTTCTCGGACAGGGTTACGAGATACGCAGTATTTT; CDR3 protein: CASSPSRTGLRDTQYF
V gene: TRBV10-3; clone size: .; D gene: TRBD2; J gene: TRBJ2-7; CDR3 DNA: TGTGCCATCAGTGAAGACAGGGTTCCTAGCGGGAGCGGGGTCGAGCAGTACTTC; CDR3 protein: CAISEDRVPSGSGVEQYF
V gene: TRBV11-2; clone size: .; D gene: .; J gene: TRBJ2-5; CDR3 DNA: TGTGCCAGCACCCAGACCCGGGCAGGAAGGGAGACCCAGTACTTC; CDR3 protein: CASTQTRAGRETQYF
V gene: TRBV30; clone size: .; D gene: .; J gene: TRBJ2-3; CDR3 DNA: TGTGCCTGGTCCATACTCACAGATACGCAGTATTTT; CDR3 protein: CAWSILTDTQYF
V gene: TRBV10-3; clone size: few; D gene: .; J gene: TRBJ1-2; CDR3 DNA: TGTGCCACGGCCCCGGACGGAAACTATGGCTACACCTTC; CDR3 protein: CATAPDGNYGYTF
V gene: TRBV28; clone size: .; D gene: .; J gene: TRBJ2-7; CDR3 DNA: TGTGCCAGCAGTTTCGGCAGTCCCTACGAGCAGTACTTC; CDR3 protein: CASSFGSPYEQYF
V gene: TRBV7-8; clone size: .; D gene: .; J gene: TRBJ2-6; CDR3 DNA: TGTGCCAGCAGCTCAAAAGGGGTGACTGGGGCCAACGTCCTGACTTTC; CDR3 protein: CASSSKGVTGANVLTF
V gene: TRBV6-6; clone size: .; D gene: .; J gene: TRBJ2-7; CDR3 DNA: TGTGCCAGCAGTTTGGGCAGTATTTACGAGCAGTACTTC; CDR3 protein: CASSLGSIYEQYF
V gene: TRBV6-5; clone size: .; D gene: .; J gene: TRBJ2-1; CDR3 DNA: TGTGCCAGCAGTATCGGGCCCAACAATGAGCAGTTCTTC; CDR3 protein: CASSIGPNNEQFF
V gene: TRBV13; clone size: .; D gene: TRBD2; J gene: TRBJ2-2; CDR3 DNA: TGTGCCAGCAGCTTAAGGTCTAGCGGGATGAGCGGGGAGCTGTTTTTT; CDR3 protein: CASSLRSSGMSGELFF
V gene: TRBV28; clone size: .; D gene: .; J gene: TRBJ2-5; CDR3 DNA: TGTGCCACCCTAACGGGAAAGGAGACCCAGTACTTC; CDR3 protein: CATLTGKETQYF
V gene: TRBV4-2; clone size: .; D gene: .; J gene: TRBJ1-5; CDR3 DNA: TGTGCCAGCAGCCAAGATATAGGTTATAGCAATCAGCCCCAGCATTTT; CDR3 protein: CASSQDIGYSNQPQHF
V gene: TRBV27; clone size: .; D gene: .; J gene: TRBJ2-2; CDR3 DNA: TGTGCCAGCAAGGATATGGAATTCGCCGGGGAGCTGTTTTTT; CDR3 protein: CASKDMEFAGELFF